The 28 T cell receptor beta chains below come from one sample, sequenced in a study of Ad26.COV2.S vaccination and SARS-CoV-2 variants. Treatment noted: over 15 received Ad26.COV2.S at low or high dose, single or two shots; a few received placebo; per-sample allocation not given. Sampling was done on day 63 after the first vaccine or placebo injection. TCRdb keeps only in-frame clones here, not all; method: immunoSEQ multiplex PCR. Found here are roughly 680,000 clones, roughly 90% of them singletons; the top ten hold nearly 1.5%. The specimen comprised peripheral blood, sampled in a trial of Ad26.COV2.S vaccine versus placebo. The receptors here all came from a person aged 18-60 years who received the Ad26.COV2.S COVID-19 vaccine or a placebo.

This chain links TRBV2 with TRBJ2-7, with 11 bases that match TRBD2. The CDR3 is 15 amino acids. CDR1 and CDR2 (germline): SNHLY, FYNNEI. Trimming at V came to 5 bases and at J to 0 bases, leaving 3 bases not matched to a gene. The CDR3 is CASSYGTSGSYEQYF. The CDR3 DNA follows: TGTGCCAGCAGTTACGGGACTAGCGGCTCCTACGAGCAGTACTTC.

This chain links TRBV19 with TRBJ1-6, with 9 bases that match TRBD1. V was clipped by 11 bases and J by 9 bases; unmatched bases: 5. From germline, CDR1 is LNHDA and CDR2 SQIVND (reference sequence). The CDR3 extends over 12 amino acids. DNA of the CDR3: TGTGCCTCCGGGACAGGGCTTTCACCCCTCCACTTT. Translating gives CASGTGLSPLHF.

In nucleotides, the CDR3 is TGTGCCAGTAGTATATCCGGGGCAGGGTATTCCTACGAGCAGTACTTC. Translated: CASSISGAGYSYEQYF. The V and J genes are TRBV19 and TRBJ2-7, with D perhaps assigned TRBD1 or TRBD2 (5 bases each). Germline-derived CDR1 and CDR2 are LNHDA and SQIVND (reference sequence). CDR3 length equals 16 residues. Trimming shortened V by 2 bases and J by 1 base, and 15 bases separated the two germline ends. Variable domain in full (rest from reference TRBV19 and TRBJ2-7): DGGITQSPKYLFRKEGQNVTLSCEQNLNHDAMYWYRQDPGQGLRLIYYSQIVNDFQKGDIAEGYSVSREKKESFPLTVTSAQKNPTAFYLCASSISGAGYSYEQYFGPGTRLTVT.

DNA for the CDR3: TGTGCCAGCAGCCCAGCGGGACAGTACAATGAGCAGTTCTTC. It is translated as CASSPAGQYNEQFF. The rearrangement links TRBV5-6 to TRBJ2-1; the D gene could be TRBD1 or TRBD2 (7 bases each). The V and J ends lost 4 bases and 4 bases respectively, with 12 bases between them. Germline V lookup: CDR1 SGHDT, CDR2 YYEEEE. There are 14 residues in the CDR3. Together with reference TRBV5-6 and TRBJ2-1, the CDR3 gives the full variable domain: DAGVTQSPTHLIKTRGQQVTLRCSPKSGHDTVSWYQQALGQGPQFIFQYYEEEERQRGNFPDRFSGHQFPNYSSELNVNALLLGDSALYLCASSPAGQYNEQFFGPGTRLTVL.

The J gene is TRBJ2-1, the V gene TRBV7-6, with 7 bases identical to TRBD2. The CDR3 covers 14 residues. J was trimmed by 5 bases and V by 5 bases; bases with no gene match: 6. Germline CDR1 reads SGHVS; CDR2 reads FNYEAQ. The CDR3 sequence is CASSPGTTDNEQFF. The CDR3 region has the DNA TGTGCCAGCAGCCCCGGGACTACCGACAATGAGCAGTTCTTC.

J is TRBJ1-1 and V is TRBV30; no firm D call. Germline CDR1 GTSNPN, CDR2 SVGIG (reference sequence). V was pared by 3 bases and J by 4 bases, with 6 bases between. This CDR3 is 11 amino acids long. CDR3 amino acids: CAWRTVTEAFF. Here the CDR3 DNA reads TGTGCCTGGAGGACGGTCACTGAAGCTTTCTTT.

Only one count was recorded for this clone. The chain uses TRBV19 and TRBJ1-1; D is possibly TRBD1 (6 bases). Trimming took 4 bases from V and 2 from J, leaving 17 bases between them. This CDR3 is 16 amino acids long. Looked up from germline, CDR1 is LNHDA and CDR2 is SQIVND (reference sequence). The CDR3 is CASSNLRGQSNTEAFF. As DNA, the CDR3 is TGTGCCAGTAGTAACCTACGGGGGCAGTCAAACACTGAAGCTTTCTTT.

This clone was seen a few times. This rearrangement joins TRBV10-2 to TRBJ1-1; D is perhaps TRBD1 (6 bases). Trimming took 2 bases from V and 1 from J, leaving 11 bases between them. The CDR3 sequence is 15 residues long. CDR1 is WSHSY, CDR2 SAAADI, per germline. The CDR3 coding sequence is TGCGCCAGCAGTGAGAGGGGGAAAGGGAACACTGAAGCTTTCTTT. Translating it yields CASSERGKGNTEAFF.

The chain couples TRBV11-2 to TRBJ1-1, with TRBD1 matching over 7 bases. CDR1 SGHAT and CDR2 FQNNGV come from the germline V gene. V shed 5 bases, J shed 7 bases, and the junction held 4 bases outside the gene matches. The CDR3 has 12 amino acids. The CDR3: CASSPTGVEAFF. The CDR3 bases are TGTGCCAGCAGCCCAACAGGGGTTGAAGCTTTCTTT.

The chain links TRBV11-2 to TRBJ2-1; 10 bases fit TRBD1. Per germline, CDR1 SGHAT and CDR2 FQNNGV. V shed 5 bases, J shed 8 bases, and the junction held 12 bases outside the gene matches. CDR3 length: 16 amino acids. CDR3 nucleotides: TGTGCCAGCAGCCTCACCGGGACAGGGGACTTCGATGAGCAGTTCTTC. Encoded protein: CASSLTGTGDFDEQFF. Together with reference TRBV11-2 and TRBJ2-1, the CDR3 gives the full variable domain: EAGVAQSPRYKIIEKRQSVAFWCNPISGHATLYWYQQILGQGPKLLIQFQNNGVVDDSQLPKDRFSAERLKGVDSTLKIQPAKLEDSAVYLCASSLTGTGDFDEQFFGPGTRLTVL.

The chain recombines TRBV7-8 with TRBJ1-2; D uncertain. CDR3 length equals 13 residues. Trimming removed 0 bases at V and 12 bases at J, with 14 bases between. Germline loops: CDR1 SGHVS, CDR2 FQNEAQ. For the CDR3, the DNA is TGTGCCAGCAGCTTAGCTCGAAACGGTCCGGACACCTTC. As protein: CASSLARNGPDTF.

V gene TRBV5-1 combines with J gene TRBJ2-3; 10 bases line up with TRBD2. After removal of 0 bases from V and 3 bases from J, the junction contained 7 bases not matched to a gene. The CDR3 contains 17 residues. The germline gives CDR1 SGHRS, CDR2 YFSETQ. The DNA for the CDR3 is TGCGCCAGCAGCTTGGGTCCTAGCGGGAGACGTACAGATACGCAGTATTTT. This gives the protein CASSLGPSGRRTDTQYF.

CDR3 sequence: CASSFSQSPQFF. The CDR3 bases are TGTGCCAGCAGTTTTTCCCAATCTCCTCAGTTCTTC. The chain employs TRBV12-3 or TRBV12-4 and TRBJ2-1; D call uncertain. The CDR3 totals 12 residues. V was pared by 3 bases and J by 13 bases, with 13 bases between.

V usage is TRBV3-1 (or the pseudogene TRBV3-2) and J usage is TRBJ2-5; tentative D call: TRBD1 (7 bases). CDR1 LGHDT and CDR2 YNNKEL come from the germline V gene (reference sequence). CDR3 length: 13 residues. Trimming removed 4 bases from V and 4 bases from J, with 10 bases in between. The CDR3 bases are TGTGCCAGCAGCCGGCAGGGGGGAGAGACCCAGTACTTC. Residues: CASSRQGGETQYF.

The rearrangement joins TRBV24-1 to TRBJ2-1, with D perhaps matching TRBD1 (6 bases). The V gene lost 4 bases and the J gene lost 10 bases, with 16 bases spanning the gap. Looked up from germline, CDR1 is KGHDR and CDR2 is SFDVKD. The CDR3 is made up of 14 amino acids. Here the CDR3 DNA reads TGTGCCACCAGTGAAGGGGGAGTGAAGGGCGAGCAGTTCTTC. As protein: CATSEGGVKGEQFF.

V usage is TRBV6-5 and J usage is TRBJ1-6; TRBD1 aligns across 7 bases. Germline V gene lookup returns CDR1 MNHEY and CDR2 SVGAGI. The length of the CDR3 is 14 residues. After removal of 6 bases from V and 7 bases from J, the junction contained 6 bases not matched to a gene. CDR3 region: CASSSTGRNSPLHF. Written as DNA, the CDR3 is TGTGCCAGCAGCTCGACAGGGAGAAATTCACCCCTCCACTTT.

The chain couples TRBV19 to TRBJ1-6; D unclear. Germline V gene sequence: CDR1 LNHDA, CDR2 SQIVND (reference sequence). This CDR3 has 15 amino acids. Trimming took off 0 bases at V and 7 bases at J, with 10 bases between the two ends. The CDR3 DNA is TGTGCCAGTAGTATAGATAACAGCTGGAATTCACCCCTCCACTTT. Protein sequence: CASSIDNSWNSPLHF.

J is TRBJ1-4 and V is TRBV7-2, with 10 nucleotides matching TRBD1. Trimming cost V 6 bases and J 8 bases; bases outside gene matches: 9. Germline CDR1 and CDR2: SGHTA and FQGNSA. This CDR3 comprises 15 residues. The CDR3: CASSFTGTGAEKLFF. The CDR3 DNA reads TGTGCCAGCAGTTTTACCGGGACAGGGGCCGAAAAACTGTTTTTT.

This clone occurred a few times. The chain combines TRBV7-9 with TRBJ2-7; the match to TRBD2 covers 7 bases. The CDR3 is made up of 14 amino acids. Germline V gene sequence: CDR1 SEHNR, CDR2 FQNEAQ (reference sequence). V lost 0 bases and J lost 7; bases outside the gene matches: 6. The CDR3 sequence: CASSLAGGPIEQYF. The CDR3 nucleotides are TGTGCCAGCAGCTTAGCGGGAGGGCCGATTGAGCAGTACTTC. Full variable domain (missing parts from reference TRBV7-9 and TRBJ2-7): DTGVSQNPRHKITKRGQNVTFRCDPISEHNRLYWYRQTLGQGPEFLTYFQNEAQLEKSRLLSDRFSAERPKGSFSTLEIQRTEQGDSAMYLCASSLAGGPIEQYFGPGTRLTVT.

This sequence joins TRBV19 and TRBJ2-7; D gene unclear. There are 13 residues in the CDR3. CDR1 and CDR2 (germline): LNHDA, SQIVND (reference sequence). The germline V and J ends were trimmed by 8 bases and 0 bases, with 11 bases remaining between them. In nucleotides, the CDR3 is TGTGCCAGTGCCCCCCGCATCTCCTACGAGCAGTACTTC. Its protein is CASAPRISYEQYF.

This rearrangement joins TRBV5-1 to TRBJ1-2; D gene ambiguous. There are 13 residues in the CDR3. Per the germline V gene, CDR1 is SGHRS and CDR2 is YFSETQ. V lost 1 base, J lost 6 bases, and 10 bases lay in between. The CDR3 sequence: CASSLTSVDGYTF. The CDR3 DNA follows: TGCGCCAGCAGCTTGACGTCAGTAGATGGCTACACCTTC.

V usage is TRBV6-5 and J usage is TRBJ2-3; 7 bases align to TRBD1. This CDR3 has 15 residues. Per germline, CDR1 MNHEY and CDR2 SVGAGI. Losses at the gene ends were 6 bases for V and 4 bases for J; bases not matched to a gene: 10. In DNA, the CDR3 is TGTGCCAGCAGCCCCGGACAGGCTTGGGCAGATACGCAGTATTTT. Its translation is CASSPGQAWADTQYF.

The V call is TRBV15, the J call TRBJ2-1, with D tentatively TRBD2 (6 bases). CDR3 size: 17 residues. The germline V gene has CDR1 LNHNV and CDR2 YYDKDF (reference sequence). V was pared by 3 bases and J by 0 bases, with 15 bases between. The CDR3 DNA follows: TGTGCCACCAGCAGGGGGGGACCAAGGGGCTCCTACAATGAGCAGTTCTTC. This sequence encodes CATSRGGPRGSYNEQFF.

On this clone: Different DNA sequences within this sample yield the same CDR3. CDR3 coding DNA: TGTGCCATCAGTGGGGACAGGTCAAGCTACGAGCAGTACTTC. Translation gives CAISGDRSSYEQYF. The chain links TRBV10-3 to TRBJ2-7; TRBD1 agrees at 8 bases. The CDR3 length is 14 residues. The V and J ends lost 4 bases and 3 bases, in that order; junction bases with no gene match: 5. Germline loops: CDR1 ENHRY, CDR2 SYGVKD.

For the CDR3, the DNA is TGTGCCAGCAGTTTAGACCTGAGCTCCTACAATGAGCAGTTCTTC. It codes for CASSLDLSSYNEQFF. The chain has TRBV27 and TRBJ2-1, with unresolved D. Germline-derived CDR1 and CDR2 are MNHEY and SMNVEV (reference sequence). CDR3 length: 15 amino acids. The V gene lost 2 bases and the J gene lost 0 bases, with 8 bases spanning the gap.

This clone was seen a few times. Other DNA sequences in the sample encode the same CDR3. CDR3 sequence: CASSLLAEAFF. The DNA of the CDR3 is TGTGCCAGCAGCCTTTTAGCTGAAGCTTTCTTT. This chain connects TRBV7-9 to TRBJ1-1; D unclear. The CDR3 totals 11 residues. V dropped 5 bases and J dropped 6 bases, with 7 bases sitting between them. CDR1 SEHNR and CDR2 FQNEAQ come from the germline V gene (reference sequence).

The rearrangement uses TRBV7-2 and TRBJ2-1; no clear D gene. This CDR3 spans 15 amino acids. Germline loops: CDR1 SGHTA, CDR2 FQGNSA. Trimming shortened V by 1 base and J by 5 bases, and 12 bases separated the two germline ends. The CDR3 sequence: CASSLVGSEDNEQFF. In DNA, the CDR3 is TGTGCCAGCAGCTTAGTGGGGTCCGAGGACAATGAGCAGTTCTTC. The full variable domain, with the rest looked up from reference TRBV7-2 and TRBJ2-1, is GAGVSQSPSNKVTEKGKDVELRCDPISGHTALYWYRQSLGQGLEFLIYFQGNSAPDKSGLPSDRFSAERTGGSVSTLTIQRTQQEDSAVYLCASSLVGSEDNEQFFGPGTRLTVL.

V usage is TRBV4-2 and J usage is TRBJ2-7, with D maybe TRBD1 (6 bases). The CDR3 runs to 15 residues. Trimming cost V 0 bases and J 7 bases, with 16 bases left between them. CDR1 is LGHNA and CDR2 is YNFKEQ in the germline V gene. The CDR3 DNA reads TGTGCCAGCAGCCAAGATTACTCTACAGGGCGAGAGCAGTACTTC. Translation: CASSQDYSTGREQYF.